These T cell receptor beta chains were read from a single sample in a study of PD-L1 blockade in urothelial cancer. Clones were read by immunoSEQ multiplex PCR, and TCRdb kept only the in-frame ones, dropping some. Among about 76,000 clones listed, approximately 90% were seen once. This sample comprised PBMCs, obtained around atezolizumab (anti-PD-L1) treatment. The source of these receptors is a woman aged 80 or over with urothelial cancer. The CDR3 runs from the conserved cysteine through the conserved F or W. The D gene is left open where the match is weak.

j_gene	d_gene	v_gene	CDR3nt	CDR3aa
TRBJ2-7	TRBD1	TRBV5-1	TGCGCCAGCAGCTTACAGGGGGATACCTACGAGCAGTACTTC	CASSLQGDTYEQYF
TRBJ2-1	TRBD2	TRBV19	TGTGCCAGTAGTCCCACTAGCGTTGCCTACAATGAGCAGTTCTTC	CASSPTSVAYNEQFF
TRBJ2-5	-	TRBV28	TGTGCCAGCACCCCCGGGGTAGAGACCCAGTACTTC	CASTPGVETQYF
TRBJ2-1	TRBD1	TRBV9	TGTGCCAGCAGCGTAGGGGGACAGGGTGGTGAGCAGTTCTTC	CASSVGGQGGEQFF
TRBJ2-7	TRBD1	TRBV9	TGTGCCAGCAGCGATCCGGGACAGGGACGCGGGCGGCCGAGCTCCTACGAGCAGTACTTC	CASSDPGQGRGRPSSYEQYF
TRBJ1-5	-	TRBV27	TGTGCCAGCAGTTTGGAGGGAGATCAGCCCCAGCATTTT	CASSLEGDQPQHF
TRBJ2-5	-	TRBV18	TGTGCCAGCTCAATGAAGAGTCAAGAGACCCAGTACTTC	CASSMKSQETQYF
TRBJ2-7	TRBD2	TRBV4-2	TGTGCCAGCAGCCCAACGGGGCCAGCGGGAAAATCCGAGCAGTACTTC	CASSPTGPAGKSEQYF
TRBJ2-1	-	TRBV27	TGTGCCAGCCGCCCAGGCAACTACAATGAGCAGTTCTTC	CASRPGNYNEQFF
TRBJ1-4	TRBD1	TRBV18	TGTGCCAGCTCACCACCGGACAGGGTTGGTGAAAAACTGTTTTTT	CASSPPDRVGEKLFF
TRBJ2-3	-	TRBV7-3	TGTGCCAGCAGCTTTCGACGGGGGGATACGCAGTATTTT	CASSFRRGDTQYF
TRBJ2-3	TRBD1	TRBV7-9	TGTGCCAGCAGCGACCGAGGGGACAGGCGCACAGATACGCAGTATTTT	CASSDRGDRRTDTQYF
TRBJ2-5	-	TRBV19	TGTGCCAGTAGTATTCCCGGACAACAAGAGACCCAGTACTTC	CASSIPGQQETQYF
TRBJ2-7	TRBD1	TRBV30	TGTGCCTGGAGCGGGAAACCGGGACAGGGGTGGGACGAGCAGTACTTC	CAWSGKPGQGWDEQYF
TRBJ1-1	-	TRBV28	TGTGCCAGCACCTCCCCGGGGGATATGAACACTGAAGCTTTCTTT	CASTSPGDMNTEAFF
TRBJ2-7	-	TRBV7-9	TGTGCCAGCAGCCCACGCGGCCTCCCCTACGAGCAGTACTTC	CASSPRGLPYEQYF
TRBJ1-1	-	TRBV5-1	TGCGCCAGTTTCCCCCCTGGGGGGATGGGCACTGAAGCTTTCTTT	CASFPPGGMGTEAFF
TRBJ1-2	-	TRBV10-3	TGTGCCATCAGGCAGGGCGACTATGGCTACACCTTC	CAIRQGDYGYTF